Below, 13 T cell receptor beta chains from the same sample are listed, as sequenced in a study of neurological immune-mediated disorders. Via MiXCR, TCRdb re-called the 5' RACE reads, giving one row per CDR3 protein. The data show 45,000 to 60,000 distinct CDR3 sequences, with about 13% seen just once and approximately 9% held by the top ten. Time point described: longitudinal time-point 3. The specimen was PBMCs. These receptors came from a male donor with HTLV-1-associated myelopathy (HAM/TSP).

The sample holds many counts of this clonotype. The gene calls are TRBV6-6 and TRBJ1-5; tentative D call: TRBD1 (5 bases). CDR1 and CDR2 (germline): MNHNY, SVGAGI (reference sequence). The CDR3 consists of 15 residues. Between the trimmed V and J ends, which lost 7 bases and 0 bases, there was a span of 13 bases. This chain's CDR3 is CASTAGTLSNQPQHF. CDR3 in DNA: TGTGCCAGCACGGCGGGGACCCTTAGCAATCAGCCCCAGCATTTT.

The table lists this clonotype with many counts. V is TRBV3-1 and J is TRBJ1-2, with a tentative D call TRBD1 (5 bases). Germline CDR1 reads LGHDT; CDR2 reads YNNKEL (reference sequence). The CDR3 consists of 16 residues. V shed 0 bases and J shed 8 bases, with 19 bases lying between them. The CDR3 loop is CASSQDWGGSSHGYTF. CDR3 bases: TGTGCCAGCAGCCAAGACTGGGGGGGATCCTCCCACGGCTACACCTTC.

In this sample, this clonotype turned up many times. The rearrangement links TRBV28 to TRBJ2-7; possibly TRBD2 for D (5 bases). In germline, CDR1 is MDHEN, CDR2 SYDVKM. Trimming took 3 bases from V and 5 from J, leaving 11 bases between them. The CDR3 spans 13 residues. CDR3 amino acids: CASSLGVEDEQYF. In DNA, the CDR3 is TGTGCCAGCAGTTTGGGAGTCGAAGACGAGCAGTACTTC.

Ten or more counts support this clonotype. The chain employs TRBV20-1 and TRBJ1-2; D is undetermined. Germline values: CDR1 DFQATT, CDR2 SNEGSKA (reference sequence). CDR3 length equals 13 residues. V lost 0 bases to trimming and J lost 5 bases, with 10 bases between them. The CDR3 DNA reads TGCAGTGCTAGAGATCACTACTCTTATGGCTACACCTTC. Its protein product is CSARDHYSYGYTF.

The chain is built from TRBV5-1 and TRBJ1-2; possible D gene TRBD1, 6 bases. CDR3 length equals 13 residues. Germline V gene data show CDR1 as SGHRS and CDR2 as YFSETQ. V lost 7 bases and J 3 bases, leaving 13 bases between the germline ends. The CDR3 nucleotides read TGCGCCAGCCGCCTGGAGGGGGACTATGGCTACACCTTC. It is translated as CASRLEGDYGYTF.

The J gene is TRBJ1-1, the V gene TRBV6-5, with no clear D. V gave up 7 bases and J gave up 12 bases, with 21 bases separating them. The CDR3 extends over 13 amino acids. Germline CDR1 reads MNHEY; CDR2 reads SVGAGI. The CDR3 nucleotides read TGTGCCAGCACTGAACCCGGACGTTTAAATTCTTTCTTT. Its translation is CASTEPGRLNSFF.

This clonotype was seen more than once but under ten times. The chain is built from TRBV20-1 and TRBJ2-5, with 13 bases fitting TRBD2. This CDR3 comprises 14 residues. The ends lost 3 bases at V and 2 bases at J; junction bases unmatched: 0. Germline-derived CDR1 and CDR2 are DFQATT and SNEGSKA (reference sequence). The CDR3: CSARTSGRQETQYF. The CDR3 DNA sequence: TGCAGTGCTAGGACTAGCGGGAGGCAAGAGACCCAGTACTTC.

Ten or more counts support this clonotype. The J gene is TRBJ2-3, the V gene TRBV9; D possibly corresponds to TRBD1 (6 bases). The germline V gene has CDR1 SGDLS and CDR2 YYNGEE. This CDR3 has 16 residues. Between the trimmed V and J ends, which lost 3 bases and 6 bases, there was a span of 20 bases. Here the CDR3 DNA reads TGTGCCAGCAGCGCCCAGTTCGGTCAGGGGATTGATACGCAGTATTTT. Its protein is CASSAQFGQGIDTQYF.

This clonotype was observed many times. CDR3 loop: CASSLAAINEKLFF. As DNA, the CDR3 is TGTGCCAGCAGCTTAGCTGCAATTAATGAAAAACTGTTTTTT. The chain has TRBV7-2 and TRBJ1-4; unclear D gene. CDR3 size: 14 residues. The V end was cut by 0 bases, the J end by 4 bases, with 6 bases between. Germline lookup yields CDR1 SGHTA and CDR2 FQGNSA.

This clonotype has at least ten counts. This chain links TRBV20-1 with TRBJ1-5; no reliable D call. CDR1 DFQATT and CDR2 SNEGSKA come from the germline V gene (reference sequence). This CDR3 is 13 amino acids long. Trimming took off 3 bases at V and 1 base at J, with 7 bases between the two ends. This CDR3 is CSAREGSNQPQHF. CDR3 DNA: TGCAGTGCTAGGGAAGGGAGCAATCAGCCCCAGCATTTT.

V is TRBV7-3 and J is TRBJ1-1; D might be TRBD1 (5 bases). This CDR3 region has 15 residues. In germline, CDR1 is SGHTA, CDR2 FQGTGA. V was shortened by 5 bases and J by 5 bases, with 18 bases between the two germline ends. CDR3 in DNA: TGTGCCAGCAGCGCCACCGGGACTCGGGGGACTGAAGCTTTCTTT. Translation: CASSATGTRGTEAFF.

This clonotype was counted only a few times. The J gene is TRBJ2-3, the V gene TRBV20-1; TRBD2 matches at 7 bases. Per germline, CDR1 DFQATT and CDR2 SNEGSKA (reference sequence). CDR3 length: 13 amino acids. In nucleotides, the CDR3 is TGCAGCCATCAGCGGGGTCGCACAGATACGCAGTATTTT. Its translation: CSHQRGRTDTQYF.

This clonotype was recorded at least ten times. The chain joins TRBV6-5 to TRBJ1-1; tentatively, D is TRBD1 (5 bases). The germline V gene has CDR1 MNHEY and CDR2 SVGAGI. CDR3 size: 16 residues. Trimming removed 1 base at V and 1 base at J, with 13 bases between. CDR3 DNA: TGTGCCAGCAGTTACTTTGCAGGGTCGGGGAACACTGAAGCTTTCTTT. Translation: CASSYFAGSGNTEAFF.